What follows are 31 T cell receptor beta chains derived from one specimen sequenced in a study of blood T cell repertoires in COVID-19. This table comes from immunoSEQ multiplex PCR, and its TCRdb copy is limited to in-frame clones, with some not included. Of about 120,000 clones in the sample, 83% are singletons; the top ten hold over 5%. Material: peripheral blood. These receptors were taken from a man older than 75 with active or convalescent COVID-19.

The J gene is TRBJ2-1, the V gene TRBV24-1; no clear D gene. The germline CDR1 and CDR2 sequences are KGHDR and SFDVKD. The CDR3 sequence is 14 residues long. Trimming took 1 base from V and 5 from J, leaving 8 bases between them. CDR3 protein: CATSDFSENNEQFF. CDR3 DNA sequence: TGTGCCACCAGTGATTTTTCGGAGAACAATGAGCAGTTCTTC.

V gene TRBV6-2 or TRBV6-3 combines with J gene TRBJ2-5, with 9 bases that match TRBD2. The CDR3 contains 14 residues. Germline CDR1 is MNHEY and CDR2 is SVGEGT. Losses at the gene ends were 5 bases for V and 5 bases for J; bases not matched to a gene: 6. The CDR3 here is CASSTASGAETQYF. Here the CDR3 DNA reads TGTGCCAGCAGTACTGCTAGCGGGGCGGAGACCCAGTACTTC.

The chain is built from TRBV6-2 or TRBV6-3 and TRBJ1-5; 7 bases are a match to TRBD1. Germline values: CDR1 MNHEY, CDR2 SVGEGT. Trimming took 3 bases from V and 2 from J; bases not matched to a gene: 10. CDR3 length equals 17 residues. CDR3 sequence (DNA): TGTGCCAGCAGTTATACACCCAGGACAGGCCGCAATCAGCCCCAGCATTTT. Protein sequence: CASSYTPRTGRNQPQHF.

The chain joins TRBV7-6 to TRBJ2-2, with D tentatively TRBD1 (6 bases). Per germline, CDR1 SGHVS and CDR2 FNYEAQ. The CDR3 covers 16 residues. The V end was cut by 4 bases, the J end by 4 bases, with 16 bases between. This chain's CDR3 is CASSSVGAPGTGELFF. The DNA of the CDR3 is TGTGCCAGCAGCTCCGTGGGGGCTCCGGGCACCGGGGAGCTGTTTTTT.

The CDR3 region is CASSPVQYNEQFF. DNA for the CDR3: TGTGCCAGCAGCCCCGTTCAGTACAATGAGCAGTTCTTC. The chain links TRBV16 to TRBJ2-1; D remains unclear. This CDR3 has 13 amino acids. Trimming took 4 bases from V and 4 from J, leaving 8 bases between them. Germline V gene data show CDR1 as KGHSY and CDR2 as FQNENV.

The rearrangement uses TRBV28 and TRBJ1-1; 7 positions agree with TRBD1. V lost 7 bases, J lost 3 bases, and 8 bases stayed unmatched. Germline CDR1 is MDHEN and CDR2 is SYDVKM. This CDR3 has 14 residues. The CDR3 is CASTKTGADTEAFF. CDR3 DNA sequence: TGTGCCAGCACAAAAACAGGGGCCGACACTGAAGCTTTCTTT.

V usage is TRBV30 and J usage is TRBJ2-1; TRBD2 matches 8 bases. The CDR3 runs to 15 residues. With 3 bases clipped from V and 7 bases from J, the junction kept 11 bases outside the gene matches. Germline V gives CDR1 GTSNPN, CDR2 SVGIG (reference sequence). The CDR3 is CAWRDSGTRRNEQFF. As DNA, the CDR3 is TGTGCCTGGAGGGATTCCGGGACTAGAAGGAATGAGCAGTTCTTC.

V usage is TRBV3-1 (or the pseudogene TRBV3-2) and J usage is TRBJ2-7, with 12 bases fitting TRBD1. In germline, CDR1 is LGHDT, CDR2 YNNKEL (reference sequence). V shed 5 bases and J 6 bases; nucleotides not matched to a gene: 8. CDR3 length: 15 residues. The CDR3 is CASSFPGQGAAEQYF. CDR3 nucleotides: TGTGCCAGCAGCTTTCCGGGACAGGGGGCTGCCGAGCAGTACTTC.

The chain's CDR3 is CASSLTGLQGDTDTQYF. The CDR3 DNA sequence: TGTGCCAGCAGTTTAACCGGTCTTCAAGGGGACACAGATACGCAGTATTTT. The genes are TRBV28 and TRBJ2-3; maybe TRBD1 (5 bases). This CDR3 comprises 17 residues. In germline, CDR1 is MDHEN, CDR2 SYDVKM. Trimming removed 2 bases at V and 2 bases at J, with 17 bases between.

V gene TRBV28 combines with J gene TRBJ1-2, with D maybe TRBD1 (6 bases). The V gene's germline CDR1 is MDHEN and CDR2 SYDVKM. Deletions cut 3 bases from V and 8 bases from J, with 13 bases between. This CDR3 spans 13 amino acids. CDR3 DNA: TGTGCCAGCAGTTTCTCTCGACAGGCAGGCTACACCTTC. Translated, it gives CASSFSRQAGYTF.

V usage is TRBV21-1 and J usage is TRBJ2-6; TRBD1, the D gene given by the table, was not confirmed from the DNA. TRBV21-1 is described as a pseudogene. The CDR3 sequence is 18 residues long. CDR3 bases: TGTGCCAGCAGCAAAGGGGGGACAGGGGTAAAAGGGGCCAACGTCCTGACTTTC. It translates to CASSKGGTGVKGANVLTF.

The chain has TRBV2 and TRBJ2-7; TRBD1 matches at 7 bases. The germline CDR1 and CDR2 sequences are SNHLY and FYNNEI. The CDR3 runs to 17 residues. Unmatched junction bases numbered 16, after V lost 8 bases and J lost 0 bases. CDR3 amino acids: CASQKLTGAVSSYEQYF. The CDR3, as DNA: TGTGCCAGCCAAAAGCTCACAGGGGCCGTGAGCTCCTACGAGCAGTACTTC.

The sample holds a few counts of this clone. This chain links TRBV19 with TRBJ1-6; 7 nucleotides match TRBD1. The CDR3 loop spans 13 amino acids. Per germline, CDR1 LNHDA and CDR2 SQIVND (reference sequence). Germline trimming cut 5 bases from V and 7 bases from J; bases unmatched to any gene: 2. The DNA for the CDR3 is TGTGCCAGTAGTGGGACAGCGAATTCACCCCTCCACTTT. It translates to CASSGTANSPLHF.

In DNA, the CDR3 is TGTGCCAGCAGCACAGGGACAGGGGCTGATGGCTACACCTTC. Encoded protein: CASSTGTGADGYTF. The chain employs TRBV7-8 and TRBJ1-2, with 10 bases matching TRBD1. This CDR3 has 14 amino acids. The V gene's germline CDR1 is SGHVS and CDR2 FQNEAQ. The ends lost 5 bases at V and 6 bases at J; junction bases unmatched: 6.

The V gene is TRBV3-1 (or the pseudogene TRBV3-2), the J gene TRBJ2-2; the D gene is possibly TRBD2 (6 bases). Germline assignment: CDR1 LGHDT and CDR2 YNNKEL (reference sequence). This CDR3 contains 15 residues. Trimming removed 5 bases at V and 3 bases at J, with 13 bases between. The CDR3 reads CASSDRDFYTGELFF. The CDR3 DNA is TGTGCCAGCAGCGACCGGGACTTCTACACCGGGGAGCTGTTTTTT.

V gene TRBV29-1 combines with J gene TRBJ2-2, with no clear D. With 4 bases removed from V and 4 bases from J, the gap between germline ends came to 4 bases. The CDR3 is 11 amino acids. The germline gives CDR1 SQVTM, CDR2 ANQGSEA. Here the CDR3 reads CSVVVTGELFF. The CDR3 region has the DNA TGCAGCGTTGTAGTCACCGGGGAGCTGTTTTTT.

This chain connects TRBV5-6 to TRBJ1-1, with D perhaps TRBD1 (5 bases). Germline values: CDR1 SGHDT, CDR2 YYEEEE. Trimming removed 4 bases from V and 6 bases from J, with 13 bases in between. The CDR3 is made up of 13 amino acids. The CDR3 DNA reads TGTGCCAGCAGCACCGCCGGGGGTGCTGAAGCTTTCTTT. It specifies CASSTAGGAEAFF. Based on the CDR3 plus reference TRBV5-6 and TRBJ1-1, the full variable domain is DAGVTQSPTHLIKTRGQQVTLRCSPKSGHDTVSWYQQALGQGPQFIFQYYEEEERQRGNFPDRFSGHQFPNYSSELNVNALLLGDSALYLCASSTAGGAEAFFGQGTRLTVV.

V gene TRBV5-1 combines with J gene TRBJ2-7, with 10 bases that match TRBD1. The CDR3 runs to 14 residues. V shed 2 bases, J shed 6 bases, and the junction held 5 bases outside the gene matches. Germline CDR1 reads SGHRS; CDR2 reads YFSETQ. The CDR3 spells CASSLRDRGSEQYF. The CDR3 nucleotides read TGCGCCAGCAGCTTAAGGGACAGGGGCTCCGAGCAGTACTTC.

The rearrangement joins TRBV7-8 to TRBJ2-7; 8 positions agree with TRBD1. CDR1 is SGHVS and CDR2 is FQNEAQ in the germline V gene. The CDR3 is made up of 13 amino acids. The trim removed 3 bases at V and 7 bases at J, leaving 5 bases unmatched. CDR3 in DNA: TGTGCCAGCAGCTTTCAGGGGGCGGGTGAGCAGTACTTC. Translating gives CASSFQGAGEQYF.

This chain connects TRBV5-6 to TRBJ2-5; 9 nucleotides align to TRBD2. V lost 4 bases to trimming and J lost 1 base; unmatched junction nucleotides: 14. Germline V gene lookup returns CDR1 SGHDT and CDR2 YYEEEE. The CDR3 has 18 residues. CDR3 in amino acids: CASSPGLAQYQTQETQYF. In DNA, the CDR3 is TGTGCCAGCAGCCCAGGACTAGCGCAATATCAGACCCAAGAGACCCAGTACTTC.

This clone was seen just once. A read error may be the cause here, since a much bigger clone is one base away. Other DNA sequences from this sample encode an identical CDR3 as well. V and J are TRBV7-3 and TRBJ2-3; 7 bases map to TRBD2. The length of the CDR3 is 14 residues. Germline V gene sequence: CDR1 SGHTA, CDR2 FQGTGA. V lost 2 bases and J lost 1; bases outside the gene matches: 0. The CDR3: CASSLAGGTDTQYF. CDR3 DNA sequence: TGTGCCAGCAGCTTAGCGGGGGGCACAGATACGCAGTATTTT.

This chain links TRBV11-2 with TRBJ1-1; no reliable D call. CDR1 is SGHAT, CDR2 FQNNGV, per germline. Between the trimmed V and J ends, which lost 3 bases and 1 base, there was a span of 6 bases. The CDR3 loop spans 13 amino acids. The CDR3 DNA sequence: TGTGCCAGCAGCTTCCTACGGAACACTGAAGCTTTCTTT. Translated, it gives CASSFLRNTEAFF.

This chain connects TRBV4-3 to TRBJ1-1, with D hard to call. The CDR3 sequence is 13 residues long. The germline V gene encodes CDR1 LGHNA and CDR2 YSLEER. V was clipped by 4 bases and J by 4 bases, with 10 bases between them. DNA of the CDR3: TGCGCCAGCAGCCTTATGCGGAGCACTGAAGCTTTCTTT. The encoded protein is CASSLMRSTEAFF.

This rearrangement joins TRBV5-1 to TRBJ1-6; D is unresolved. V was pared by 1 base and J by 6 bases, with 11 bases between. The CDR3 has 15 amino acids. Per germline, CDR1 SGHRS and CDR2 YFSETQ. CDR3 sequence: CASSLWADSNSPLHF. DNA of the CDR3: TGCGCCAGCAGCTTGTGGGCTGATTCTAATTCACCCCTCCACTTT.

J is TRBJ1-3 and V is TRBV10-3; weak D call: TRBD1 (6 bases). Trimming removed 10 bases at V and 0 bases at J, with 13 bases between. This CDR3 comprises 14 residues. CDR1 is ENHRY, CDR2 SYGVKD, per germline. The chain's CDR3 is CATTRQDSGNTIYF. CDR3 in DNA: TGTGCCACCACTCGACAGGACTCTGGAAACACCATATATTTT.

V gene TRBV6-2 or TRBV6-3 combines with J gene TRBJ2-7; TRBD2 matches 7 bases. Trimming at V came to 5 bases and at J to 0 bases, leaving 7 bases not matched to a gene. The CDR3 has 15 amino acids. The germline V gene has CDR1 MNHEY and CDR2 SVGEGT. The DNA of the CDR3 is TGTGCCAGCAGTAGGGGTGCTAGCGGCTCCTACGAGCAGTACTTC. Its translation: CASSRGASGSYEQYF.

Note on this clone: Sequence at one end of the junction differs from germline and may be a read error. The CDR3 DNA follows: TGTGCCAGCAGATTGGGACAGATTAGCTCCTACGAGCAGTACTTC. The encoded protein is CASRLGQISSYEQYF. The chain is built from TRBV5-6 and TRBJ2-7, with 7 bases matching TRBD1. CDR3 size: 15 residues. CDR1 SGHDT and CDR2 YYEEEE come from the germline V gene. The whole variable domain, filled in from reference TRBV5-6 and TRBJ2-7, reads DAGVTQSPTHLIKTRGQQVTLRCSPKSGHDTVSWYQQALGQGPQFIFQYYEEEERQRGNFPDRFSGHQFPNYSSELNVNALLLGDSALYLCASRLGQISSYEQYFGPGTRLTVT.

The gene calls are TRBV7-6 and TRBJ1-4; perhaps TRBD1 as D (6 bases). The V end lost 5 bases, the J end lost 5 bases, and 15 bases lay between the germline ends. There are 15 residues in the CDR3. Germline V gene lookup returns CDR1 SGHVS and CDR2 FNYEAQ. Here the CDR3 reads CASSASGQPNEKLFF. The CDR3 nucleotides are TGTGCCAGCAGCGCCTCGGGACAACCCAATGAAAAACTGTTTTTT. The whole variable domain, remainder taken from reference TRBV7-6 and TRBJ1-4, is GAGVSQSPRYKVTKRGQDVALRCDPISGHVSLYWYRQALGQGPEFLTYFNYEAQQDKSGLPNDRFSAERPEGSISTLTIQRTEQRDSAMYRCASSASGQPNEKLFFGSGTQLSVL.

CDR3 residues: CASSVPGVVNTEAFF. The CDR3 bases are TGTGCCAGCAGCGTACCGGGGGTGGTGAACACTGAAGCTTTCTTT. This chain connects TRBV14 to TRBJ1-1; D possibly corresponds to TRBD1 (5 bases). This CDR3 contains 15 residues. Per the germline V gene, CDR1 is SGHDN and CDR2 is FVKESK. V gave up 5 bases and J gave up 0 bases, with 13 bases separating them.

CDR3 sequence (DNA): TGTGCCAGCAGCCGAACTAGCGGGGGATCCTACGAGCAGTACTTC. It encodes CASSRTSGGSYEQYF. The chain links TRBV9 to TRBJ2-7; 11 bases agree with TRBD2. This CDR3 has 15 residues. Germline V gene lookup returns CDR1 SGDLS and CDR2 YYNGEE. The V segment lost 4 bases and the J segment 1 base; nucleotides outside the gene matches: 4.

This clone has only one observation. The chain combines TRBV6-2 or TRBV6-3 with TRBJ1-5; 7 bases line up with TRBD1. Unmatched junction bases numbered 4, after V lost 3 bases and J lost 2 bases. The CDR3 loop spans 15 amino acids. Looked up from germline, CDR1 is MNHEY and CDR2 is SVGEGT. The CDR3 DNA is TGTGCCAGCAGTTATGACAGGGTCGGCAATCAGCCCCAGCATTTT. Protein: CASSYDRVGNQPQHF.